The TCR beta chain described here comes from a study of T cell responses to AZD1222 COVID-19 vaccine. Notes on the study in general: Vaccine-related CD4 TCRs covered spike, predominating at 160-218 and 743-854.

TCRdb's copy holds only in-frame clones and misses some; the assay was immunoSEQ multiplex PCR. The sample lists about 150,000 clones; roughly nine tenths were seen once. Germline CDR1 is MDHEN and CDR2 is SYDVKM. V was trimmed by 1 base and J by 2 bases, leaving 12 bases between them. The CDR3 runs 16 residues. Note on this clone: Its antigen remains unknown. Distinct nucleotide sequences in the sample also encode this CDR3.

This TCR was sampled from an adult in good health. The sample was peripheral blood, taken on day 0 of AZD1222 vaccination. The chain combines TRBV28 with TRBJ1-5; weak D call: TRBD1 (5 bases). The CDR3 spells CASSLFRGGGNQPQHF. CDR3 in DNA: TGTGCCAGCAGTTTATTCCGGGGGGGTGGCAATCAGCCCCAGCATTTT.